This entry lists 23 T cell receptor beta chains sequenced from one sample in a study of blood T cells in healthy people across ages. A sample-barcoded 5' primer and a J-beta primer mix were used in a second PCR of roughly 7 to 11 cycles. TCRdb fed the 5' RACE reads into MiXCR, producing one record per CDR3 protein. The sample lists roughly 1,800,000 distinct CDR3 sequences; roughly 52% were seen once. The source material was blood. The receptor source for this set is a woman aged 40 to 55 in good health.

This CDR3 reads CASSFSGVKETQYF. In DNA form, the CDR3 reads TGTGCCAGCAGCTTTAGCGGGGTAAAAGAGACCCAGTACTTC. This chain uses TRBV6-2 or TRBV6-3 with TRBJ2-5; 8 bases match TRBD2. CDR3 length: 14 amino acids. Germline V gives CDR1 MNHEY, CDR2 SVGEGT. Unmatched junction bases numbered 6, after V lost 6 bases and J lost 3 bases.

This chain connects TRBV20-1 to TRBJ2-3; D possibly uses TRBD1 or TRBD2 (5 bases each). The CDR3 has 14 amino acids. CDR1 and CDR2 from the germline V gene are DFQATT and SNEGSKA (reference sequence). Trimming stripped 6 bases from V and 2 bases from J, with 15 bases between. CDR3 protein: CSAPGPPPTDTQYF. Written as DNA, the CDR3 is TGCAGTGCCCCGGGACCACCTCCCACAGATACGCAGTATTTT.

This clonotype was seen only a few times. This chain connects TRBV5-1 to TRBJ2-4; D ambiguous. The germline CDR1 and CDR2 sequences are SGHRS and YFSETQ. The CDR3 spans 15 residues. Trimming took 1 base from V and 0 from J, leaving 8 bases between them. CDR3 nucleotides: TGCGCCAGCAGCTTGACGGTCCTAGCCAAAAACATTCAGTACTTC. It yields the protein CASSLTVLAKNIQYF.

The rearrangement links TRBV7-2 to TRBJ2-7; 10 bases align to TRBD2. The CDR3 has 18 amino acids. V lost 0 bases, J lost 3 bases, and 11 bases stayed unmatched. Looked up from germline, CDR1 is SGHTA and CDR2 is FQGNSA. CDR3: CASSLARASGGTNYEQYF. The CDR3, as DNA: TGTGCCAGCAGCTTAGCGCGAGCTAGCGGGGGCACAAACTACGAGCAGTACTTC. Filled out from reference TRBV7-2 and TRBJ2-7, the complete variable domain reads GAGVSQSPSNKVTEKGKDVELRCDPISGHTALYWYRQSLGQGLEFLIYFQGNSAPDKSGLPSDRFSAERTGGSVSTLTIQRTQQEDSAVYLCASSLARASGGTNYEQYFGPGTRLTVT.

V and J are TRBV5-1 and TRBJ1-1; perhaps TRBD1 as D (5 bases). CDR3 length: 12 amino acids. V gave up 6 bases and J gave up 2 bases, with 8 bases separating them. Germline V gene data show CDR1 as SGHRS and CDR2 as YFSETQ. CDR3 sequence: CASMDTNTEAFF. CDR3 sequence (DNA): TGCGCCAGCATGGACACCAACACTGAAGCTTTCTTT.

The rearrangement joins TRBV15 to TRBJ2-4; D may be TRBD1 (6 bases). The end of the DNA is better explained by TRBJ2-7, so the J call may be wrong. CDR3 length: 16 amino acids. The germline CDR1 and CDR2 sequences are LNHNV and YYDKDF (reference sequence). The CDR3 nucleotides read TGTGCCACCAGCAGAGAACAGGGCGACATGTCCTACGAGCAGTACTTC. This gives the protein CATSREQGDMSYEQYF.

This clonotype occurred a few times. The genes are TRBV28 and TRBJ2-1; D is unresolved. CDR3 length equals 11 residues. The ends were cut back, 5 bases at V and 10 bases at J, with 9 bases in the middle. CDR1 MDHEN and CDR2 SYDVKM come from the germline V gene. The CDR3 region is CASSTSEEQFF. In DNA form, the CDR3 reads TGTGCCAGCAGTACCTCAGAGGAGCAGTTCTTC.

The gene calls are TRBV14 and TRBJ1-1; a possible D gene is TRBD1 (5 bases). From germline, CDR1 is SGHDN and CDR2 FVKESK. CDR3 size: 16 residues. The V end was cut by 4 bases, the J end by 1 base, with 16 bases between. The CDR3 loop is CASSPARDGKNTEAFF. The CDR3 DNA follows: TGTGCCAGCAGCCCTGCCCGGGACGGAAAGAACACTGAAGCTTTCTTT.

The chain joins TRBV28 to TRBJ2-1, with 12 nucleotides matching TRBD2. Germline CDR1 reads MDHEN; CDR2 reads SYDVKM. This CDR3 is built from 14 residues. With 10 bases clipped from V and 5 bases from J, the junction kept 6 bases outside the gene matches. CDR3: CATSLAGGHNEQFF. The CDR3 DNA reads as TGTGCCACCTCCCTAGCGGGGGGGCACAATGAGCAGTTCTTC.

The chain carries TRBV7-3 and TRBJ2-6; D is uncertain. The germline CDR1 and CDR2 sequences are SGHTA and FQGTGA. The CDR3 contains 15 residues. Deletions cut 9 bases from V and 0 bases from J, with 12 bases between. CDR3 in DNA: TGTGCCAGTGGGGATCCGGGCTCTGGGGCCAACGTCCTGACTTTC. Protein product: CASGDPGSGANVLTF.

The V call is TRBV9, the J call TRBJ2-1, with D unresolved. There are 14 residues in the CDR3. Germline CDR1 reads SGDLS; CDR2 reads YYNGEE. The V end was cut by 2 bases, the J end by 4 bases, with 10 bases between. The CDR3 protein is CASSVSSRYNEQFF. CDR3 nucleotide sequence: TGTGCCAGCAGCGTCAGTAGTCGATACAATGAGCAGTTCTTC.

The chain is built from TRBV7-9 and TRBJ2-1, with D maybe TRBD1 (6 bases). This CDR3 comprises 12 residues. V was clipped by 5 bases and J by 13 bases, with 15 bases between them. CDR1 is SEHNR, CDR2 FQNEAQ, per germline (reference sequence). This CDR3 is CASSQQGPLQFF. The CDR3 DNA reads TGTGCCAGCAGCCAACAGGGACCCCTTCAGTTCTTC.

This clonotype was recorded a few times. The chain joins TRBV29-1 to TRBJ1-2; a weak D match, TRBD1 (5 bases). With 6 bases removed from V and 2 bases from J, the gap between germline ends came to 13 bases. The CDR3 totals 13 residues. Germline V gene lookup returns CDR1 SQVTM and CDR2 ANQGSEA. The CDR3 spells CSVAMGTNYGYTF. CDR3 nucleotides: TGCAGCGTCGCAATGGGGACGAACTATGGCTACACCTTC.

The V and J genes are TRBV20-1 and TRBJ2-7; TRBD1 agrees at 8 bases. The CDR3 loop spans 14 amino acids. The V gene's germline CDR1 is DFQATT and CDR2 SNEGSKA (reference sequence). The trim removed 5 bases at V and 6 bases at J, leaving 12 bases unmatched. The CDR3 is CSAPGQGFPREQYF. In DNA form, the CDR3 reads TGCAGTGCTCCTGGACAGGGATTCCCTCGCGAGCAGTACTTC.

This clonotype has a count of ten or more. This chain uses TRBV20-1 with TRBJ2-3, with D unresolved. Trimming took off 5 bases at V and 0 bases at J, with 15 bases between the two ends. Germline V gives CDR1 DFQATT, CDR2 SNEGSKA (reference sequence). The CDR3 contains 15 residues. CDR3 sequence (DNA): TGCAGTGCTCCCCCCTTCGGTGCTAGCACAGATACGCAGTATTTT. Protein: CSAPPFGASTDTQYF.

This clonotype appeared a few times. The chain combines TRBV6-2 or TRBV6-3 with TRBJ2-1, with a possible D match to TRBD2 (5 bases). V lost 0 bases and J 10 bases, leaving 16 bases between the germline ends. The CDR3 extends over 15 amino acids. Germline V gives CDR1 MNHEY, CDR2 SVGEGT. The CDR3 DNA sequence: TGTGCCAGCAGTTACTCCGGGATTCCATTCTACGAGCAGTTCTTC. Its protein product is CASSYSGIPFYEQFF.

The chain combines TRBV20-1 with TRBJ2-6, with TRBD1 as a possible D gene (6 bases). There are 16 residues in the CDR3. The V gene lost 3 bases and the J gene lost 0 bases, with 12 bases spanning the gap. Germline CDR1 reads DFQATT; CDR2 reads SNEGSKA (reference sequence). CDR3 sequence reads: CSARIQGSSGANVLTF. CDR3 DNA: TGCAGTGCTAGGATCCAGGGGTCCTCTGGGGCCAACGTCCTGACTTTC.

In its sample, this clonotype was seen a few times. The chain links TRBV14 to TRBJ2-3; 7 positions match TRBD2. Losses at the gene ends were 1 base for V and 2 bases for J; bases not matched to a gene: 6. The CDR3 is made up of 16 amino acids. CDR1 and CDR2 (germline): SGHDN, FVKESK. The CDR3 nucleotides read TGTGCCAGCAGCCAAGCTAGCGGTGCCAACACAGATACGCAGTATTTT. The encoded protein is CASSQASGANTDTQYF.

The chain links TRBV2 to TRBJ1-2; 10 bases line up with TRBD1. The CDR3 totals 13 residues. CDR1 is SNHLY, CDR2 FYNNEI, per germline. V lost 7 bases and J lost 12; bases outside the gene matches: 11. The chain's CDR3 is CASTRDRGGGHTF. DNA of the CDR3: TGTGCCAGCACTCGGGACAGGGGAGGCGGCCACACCTTC.

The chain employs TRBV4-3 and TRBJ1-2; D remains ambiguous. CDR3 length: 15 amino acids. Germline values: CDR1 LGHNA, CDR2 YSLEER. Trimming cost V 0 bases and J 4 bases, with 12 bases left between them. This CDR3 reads CASSQEATLTYGYTF. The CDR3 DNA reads TGCGCCAGCAGCCAAGAGGCGACACTTACCTATGGCTACACCTTC.

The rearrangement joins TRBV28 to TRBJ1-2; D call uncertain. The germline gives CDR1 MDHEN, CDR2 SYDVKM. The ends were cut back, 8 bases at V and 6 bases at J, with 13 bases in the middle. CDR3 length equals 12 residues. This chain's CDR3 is CASRVGHDGYTF. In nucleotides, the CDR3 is TGTGCCAGCCGGGTGGGCCATGATGGCTACACCTTC.

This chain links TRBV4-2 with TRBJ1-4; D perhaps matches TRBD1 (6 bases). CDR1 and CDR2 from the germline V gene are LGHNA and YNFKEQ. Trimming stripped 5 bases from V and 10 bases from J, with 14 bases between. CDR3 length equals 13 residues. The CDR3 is CASSNYQDRKLFF. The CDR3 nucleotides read TGTGCCAGCAGCAACTATCAGGACAGAAAACTGTTTTTT.

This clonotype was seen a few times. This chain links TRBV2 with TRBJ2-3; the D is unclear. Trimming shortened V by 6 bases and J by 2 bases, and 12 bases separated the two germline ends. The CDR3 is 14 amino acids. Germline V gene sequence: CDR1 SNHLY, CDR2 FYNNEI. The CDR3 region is CASSLLQHTDTQYF. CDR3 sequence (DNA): TGTGCCAGCAGCCTATTACAGCACACAGATACGCAGTATTTT.